Each of the 23 T cell receptor beta chains below was sequenced from the same sample in a study of vaccination and CD4 T cells after COVID-19. Once obtained from cultured CD4+ T cells, the DNA was sequenced using the Oncomine TCR Beta short-read assay. TCRdb reprocessed the PCR reads via MiXCR and lists one record per CDR3 protein. In the table there are about 23,000 distinct CDR3 sequences, roughly 65% of which are singletons. The antigens of these receptors remain unknown. Specified treatment: roughly 10-day PBMC culture with coronavirus spike peptide pools or control peptides (ViraFEST assay). The source material was CD4+ T cells from blood, cultured in vitro, sampled after SARS-CoV-2 vaccination. The receptors stem from a human donor who received a COVID-19 vaccine.

This rearrangement joins TRBV7-2 to TRBJ2-2; TRBD1 matches 7 bases. The germline gives CDR1 SGHTA, CDR2 FQGNSA. This CDR3 has 16 residues. V trimming: 1 base; J trimming: 3 bases; junction bases outside the gene matches: 5. The CDR3 coding sequence is TGTGCCAGCAGCTTAGTAGGGGGCGCGGACACCGGGGAGCTGTTTTTT. This sequence encodes CASSLVGGADTGELFF.

This sequence joins TRBV5-1 and TRBJ1-1, with 11 bases lining up with TRBD1. CDR1 is SGHRS, CDR2 YFSETQ, per germline. The CDR3 runs to 16 residues. The V gene end was trimmed by 3 bases and the J gene end by 1 base; junction bases not matched to a gene: 5. CDR3 amino acids: CASSWDRGRRNTEAFF. The CDR3 region has the DNA TGCGCCAGCAGCTGGGACAGGGGGAGGAGGAACACTGAAGCTTTCTTT.

The chain links TRBV20-1 to TRBJ2-7, with 10 bases fitting TRBD1. This CDR3 contains 15 residues. V shed 0 bases and J 7 bases; nucleotides not matched to a gene: 9. CDR1 is DFQATT and CDR2 is SNEGSKA in the germline V gene (reference sequence). CDR3 nucleotides: TGCAGTGCTAGAGATGGGGACAGGGGCCTGAGGGAGCAGTACTTC. It codes for CSARDGDRGLREQYF.

CDR3 protein: CASSSNSGTGGESSYNSPLHF. Written as DNA, the CDR3 is TGTGCCAGCAGTTCCAACTCCGGGACAGGGGGCGAAAGCTCCTATAATTCACCCCTCCACTTT. This sequence joins TRBV6-5 and TRBJ1-6; TRBD1 aligns across 12 bases. From germline, CDR1 is MNHEY and CDR2 SVGAGI. The CDR3 spans 21 residues. Losses at the gene ends were 4 bases for V and 0 bases for J; bases not matched to a gene: 13.

The rearrangement joins TRBV2 to TRBJ1-2; D ambiguous. Looked up from germline, CDR1 is SNHLY and CDR2 is FYNNEI. V was pared by 3 bases and J by 4 bases, with 3 bases between. CDR3 length: 11 residues. CDR3 DNA sequence: TGTGCCAGCAGTGATGGCTATGGCTACACCTTC. Its protein is CASSDGYGYTF.

The V gene is TRBV6-2 or TRBV6-3, the J gene TRBJ2-3, with TRBD2 matching 11 bases. CDR1 MNHEY and CDR2 SVGEGT come from the germline V gene. CDR3 size: 16 residues. J gave up 6 bases and V 2 bases, and 7 bases lay outside the gene matches. The CDR3 here is CASSYNLAGGRDTQYF. The CDR3 DNA reads as TGTGCCAGCAGTTACAACCTAGCGGGGGGCCGGGATACGCAGTATTTT.

The chain uses TRBV20-1 and TRBJ2-5; no definite D call. Germline values: CDR1 DFQATT, CDR2 SNEGSKA (reference sequence). Trimming stripped 3 bases from V and 0 bases from J, with 14 bases between. There are 15 residues in the CDR3. CDR3 sequence (DNA): TGCAGTGCTAGGGGTACTCAGAGATACCAAGAGACCCAGTACTTC. Protein sequence: CSARGTQRYQETQYF.

The rearrangement links TRBV30 to TRBJ1-6, with 8 bases lining up with TRBD1. Germline V gives CDR1 GTSNPN, CDR2 SVGIG (reference sequence). Trimming at V came to 2 bases and at J to 8 bases, leaving 5 bases not matched to a gene. This CDR3 is built from 14 residues. The CDR3: CAWSLRTGYSPLHF. DNA for the CDR3: TGTGCCTGGAGTCTTAGGACAGGGTATTCACCCCTCCACTTT.

The chain employs TRBV15 and TRBJ1-2, with 9 bases lining up with TRBD1. The V segment lost 1 base and the J segment 3 bases; nucleotides outside the gene matches: 0. CDR1 is LNHNV, CDR2 YYDKDF, per germline (reference sequence). The CDR3 sequence is 14 residues long. In DNA, the CDR3 is TGTGCCACCAGCAGAGGACAGGGGGACTATGGCTACACCTTC. This translates into CATSRGQGDYGYTF.

V and J are TRBV15 and TRBJ2-3; D gene uncertain. Germline V gene lookup returns CDR1 LNHNV and CDR2 YYDKDF (reference sequence). This CDR3 contains 13 residues. V gave up 1 base and J gave up 5 bases, with 7 bases separating them. Here the CDR3 reads CATSRGLLDTQYF. CDR3 in DNA: TGTGCCACCAGCAGAGGGTTATTAGATACGCAGTATTTT.

The V call is TRBV7-6, the J call TRBJ2-7, with TRBD2 as a possible D gene (6 bases). CDR1 and CDR2 from the germline V gene are SGHVS and FNYEAQ. Trimming removed 2 bases from V and 6 bases from J, with 17 bases in between. The CDR3 is 15 residues long. The CDR3 region has the DNA TGTGCCAGCAGCTTAAGTAGGGGTCCCGGGGGCGAGCAGTACTTC. This codes for CASSLSRGPGGEQYF.

The chain recombines TRBV7-8 with TRBJ1-5; a weak D match, TRBD1 (6 bases). Trimming took off 1 base at V and 3 bases at J, with 13 bases between the two ends. CDR3 length equals 16 residues. Germline V gene data show CDR1 as SGHVS and CDR2 as FQNEAQ. The CDR3 protein is CASSLGQGMNNQPQHF. The CDR3, as DNA: TGTGCCAGCAGCTTAGGGCAGGGGATGAACAATCAGCCCCAGCATTTT.

This clonotype came up a few times. The gene calls are TRBV20-1 and TRBJ2-1; D is uncertain. CDR3 length equals 16 residues. Germline V gene sequence: CDR1 DFQATT, CDR2 SNEGSKA (reference sequence). V was cut by 4 bases and J by 4 bases, with 20 bases left in between. The CDR3 loop is CSATAHYLRLYNEQFF. Written as DNA, the CDR3 is TGCAGTGCTACTGCGCACTACCTCCGACTTTACAATGAGCAGTTCTTC.

This clonotype appeared a single time. The chain links TRBV19 to TRBJ1-5; no clear D gene. Germline lookup yields CDR1 LNHDA and CDR2 SQIVND (reference sequence). The CDR3 totals 14 residues. Deletions cut 5 bases from V and 7 bases from J, with 15 bases between. In DNA form, the CDR3 reads TGTGCCAGTAGTTTTAACTTAGCCGGACAGCCCCAGCATTTT. It translates to CASSFNLAGQPQHF.

V usage is TRBV24-1 and J usage is TRBJ2-3; D is perhaps TRBD2 (6 bases). This CDR3 spans 16 amino acids. Germline V gene lookup returns CDR1 KGHDR and CDR2 SFDVKD. Trimming left V 0 bases short and J 3 bases short, with 12 bases between. CDR3 sequence: CATSDLVREATDTQYF. The DNA of the CDR3 is TGTGCCACCAGTGATTTGGTCAGGGAGGCAACAGATACGCAGTATTTT.

The rearrangement uses TRBV11-2 and TRBJ2-7, with 7 bases matching TRBD2. This CDR3 has 14 amino acids. Germline V gene lookup returns CDR1 SGHAT and CDR2 FQNNGV. Losses at the gene ends were 4 bases for V and 2 bases for J; bases not matched to a gene: 5. CDR3 in amino acids: CASSSLGGPYEQYF. The CDR3 coding sequence is TGTGCCAGCAGCTCCCTGGGAGGGCCCTACGAGCAGTACTTC.

The chain employs TRBV12-3 or TRBV12-4 and TRBJ2-5; D remains ambiguous. V dropped 5 bases and J dropped 2 bases, with 6 bases sitting between them. The length of the CDR3 is 12 residues. This CDR3 reads CASSRQQETQYF. CDR3 nucleotides: TGTGCCAGCAGTAGGCAACAAGAGACCCAGTACTTC.

This chain uses TRBV11-3 with TRBJ2-5; 8 bases are a match to TRBD1. Per germline, CDR1 SGHNT and CDR2 YENEEA. With V trimmed by 1 base and J by 9 bases, 4 bases remained unmatched. CDR3 length equals 13 residues. The CDR3 nucleotides read TGTGCCAGCAGCTTAGGGACAGGGCAACCCCAGTACTTC. Encoded protein: CASSLGTGQPQYF.

V gene TRBV24-1 combines with J gene TRBJ2-5, with D tentatively TRBD2 (6 bases). The germline CDR1 and CDR2 sequences are KGHDR and SFDVKD. CDR3 length: 16 residues. V lost 4 bases and J lost 6, with 20 bases in between. The CDR3 is CATSEPGLKGVQTQYF. The CDR3 bases are TGTGCCACCAGTGAACCCGGACTAAAAGGGGTACAGACCCAGTACTTC.

The rearrangement links TRBV6-1 to TRBJ2-7, with D unclear. Trimming stripped 6 bases from V and 3 bases from J, with 9 bases between. The CDR3 length is 12 residues. The germline V gene has CDR1 MNHNS and CDR2 SASEGT. The CDR3 coding sequence is TGTGCCAGCAGGACCTTCGGCTACGAGCAGTACTTC. Its protein is CASRTFGYEQYF.

The rearrangement uses TRBV6-1 and TRBJ1-1, with D possibly matching TRBD1 (6 bases). Per germline, CDR1 MNHNS and CDR2 SASEGT. V gave up 2 bases and J gave up 4 bases, with 14 bases separating them. The CDR3 sequence is 15 residues long. The CDR3: CASSESTGWFTEAFF. CDR3 DNA sequence: TGTGCCAGCAGTGAATCAACAGGGTGGTTCACTGAAGCTTTCTTT.

The genes are TRBV2 and TRBJ2-7; 13 bases agree with TRBD2. V lost 1 base, J lost 5 bases, and 2 bases stayed unmatched. This CDR3 region has 15 residues. CDR1 SNHLY and CDR2 FYNNEI come from the germline V gene. The CDR3 loop reads CASSEVLAGGHEQYF. DNA of the CDR3: TGTGCCAGCAGTGAAGTACTAGCGGGGGGGCACGAGCAGTACTTC.

The rearrangement uses TRBV20-1 and TRBJ2-1; TRBD2 matches 9 bases. Trimming cost V 2 bases and J 5 bases; bases outside gene matches: 7. Germline V gives CDR1 DFQATT, CDR2 SNEGSKA (reference sequence). The CDR3 extends over 15 amino acids. The CDR3 coding sequence is TGCAGTGCTAGATCGCCTAGCGGGGCCCACAATGAGCAGTTCTTC. The encoded protein is CSARSPSGAHNEQFF.